This T cell receptor beta chain was sequenced for a study of blood T cell repertoires in COVID-19. Sequenced by immunoSEQ multiplex PCR; TCRdb stores in-frame clones only, minus some. The sample includes hundreds of thousands of clones, around nine tenths seen only once; the top ten take less than 1.5%. J gave up 3 bases and V 3 bases, and 5 bases lay outside the gene matches. Germline V gene sequence: CDR1 ENHRY, CDR2 SYGVKD. This CDR3 is built from 15 residues. This sequence joins TRBV10-3 and TRBJ1-3, with 7 bases fitting TRBD1. The sequencing sample was made of PBMCs or T cells enriched from blood (not recorded which). The sequence was collected from a woman younger than 35 who had been exposed to COVID-19. The CDR3 sequence: CAISDPGGVGNTIYF. DNA of the CDR3: TGTGCCATCAGTGACCCAGGGGGTGTTGGAAACACCATATATTTT.